The 3 T cell receptor beta chains below come from one sample, sequenced in a study of kidney transplant recipient with SARS-CoV-2 infection. TCRdb called the reads again in MiXCR, with one record for every CDR3 protein. The sample carries under 250,000 distinct CDR3 sequences, 29% recorded once. The source was a blood sample, collected at baseline and between days 110 and 120 from a kidney transplant recipient. The receptors stem from a male patient between 25 and 39 years old who had COVID-19 and was a kidney transplant recipient. The T cells may come from the graft donor.

About this clonotype: It may be a read error: a sequence one base away is much more abundant. J is TRBJ2-4 and V is TRBV4-2; tentatively, D is TRBD2 (5 bases). The DNA matches TRBJ2-7 better at its end, which makes the J call doubtful. The CDR3 extends over 14 amino acids. The germline gives CDR1 LGHNA, CDR2 YNFKEQ. The CDR3 DNA reads TGTGCCAGCAGCCGGGAGTCGACATCCTACGAGCAGTACTTC. Translated, it gives CASSRESTSYEQYF.

As regards this clonotype: It may be a read error: a sequence one base away is much more abundant. CDR3 nucleotide sequence: TGTGCCAGCAGCGATTTGAGTAAGTGCCGAAAGACCCATGGCTACACCTTC. Translated: CASSDLSKCRKTHGYTF. The chain recombines TRBV7-7 with TRBJ1-2; D call uncertain. Looked up from germline, CDR1 is SSHAT and CDR2 is FNYEAQ (reference sequence). The length of the CDR3 is 17 residues. V shed 5 bases and J shed 6 bases, with 25 bases lying between them.

This clonotype showed up many times. The CDR3 DNA sequence: TGTGCCAGCAGCTTAGATAACCCCGCGACAGTTAACTATGGCTACACCTTC. Translation: CASSLDNPATVNYGYTF. The chain uses TRBV11-2 and TRBJ1-2; tentative D call: TRBD1 (5 bases). Germline V CDR1 and CDR2: SGHAT, FQNNGV. Trimming pared 0 bases from V and 1 base from J, leaving 15 bases between. The CDR3 extends over 17 amino acids.